The clone carrying this T cell receptor beta chain was seen ten or more times. Its antigen is unidentified. The data derive from a study of molecular identifiers for immune sequencing clone quantification. As for the study in general: Across replicate runs, RNA obtained from approximately 20,000 or 100,000 naive CD8 cells was divided into five, with four undergoing sequencing.

Study-wide points: Investigators reportedly could detect spiked Jurkat TCR RNA from one cell among around 930,000 naive cells. Naive cells had under 1% of molecules in clones above 20 RNA copies, effectors over 99%.

Methods described previously were used for bulk TCR libraries, and listed TCR primers were applied. TCRdb ran MiXCR on the PCR reads and lists one entry per CDR3 protein. This sample has approximately 500,000 distinct CDR3 sequences; 20% to 25% occur once, and the top ten carry more than 0.8%. The CDR3 has 15 residues. Losses at the gene ends were 0 bases for V and 4 bases for J; bases not matched to a gene: 6. The germline V gene encodes CDR1 MGHRA and CDR2 YSYEKL. This sequence originates from a human donor in good health. Some libraries in this study had Jurkat cell RNA spiked in. Sequenced sample: naive CD8+ T cells from blood, with Jurkat cell RNA spiked in. The subset was: FACS-sorted CD8+CD4-CCR7+CD45RA+ naive T cells. The chain recombines TRBV4-1 with TRBJ2-7; 7 bases are shared with TRBD1. In nucleotides, the CDR3 is TGCGCCAGCAGCCAAGAGACAGGGCCAGGGTACGAGCAGTACTTC. It translates to CASSQETGPGYEQYF.